These 15 T cell receptor beta chains were all obtained from the same sample, sequenced in a study of CD8 T cells in ankylosing spondylitis. TCRdb recomputed calls from the 5' RACE reads with MiXCR, one row per CDR3 protein. The table shows around 300,000 distinct CDR3 sequences, with around 21% occurring only once. Material: blood, either unsorted or a sorted T cell fraction (not recorded which). The receptors here all came from a female donor with ankylosing spondylitis or in good health (not recorded which).

This clonotype was observed a few times. This chain uses TRBV6-2 or TRBV6-3 with TRBJ2-7, with TRBD1 as a possible D gene (7 bases). Germline V gene sequence: CDR1 MNHEY, CDR2 SVGEGT. Trimming cost V 5 bases and J 3 bases, with 17 bases left between them. The CDR3 covers 15 residues. This CDR3 reads CASSAAGQRYYEQYF. The CDR3 region has the DNA TGTGCCAGCAGTGCCGCGGGACAGCGATACTACGAGCAGTACTTC.

The chain combines TRBV28 with TRBJ2-3; no definite D call. CDR3 length: 14 residues. Trimming took off 7 bases at V and 0 bases at J, with 11 bases between the two ends. The V gene's germline CDR1 is MDHEN and CDR2 SYDVKM. DNA of the CDR3: TGTGCCAGCACGCAAAGCCATAGCACAGATACGCAGTATTTT. This codes for CASTQSHSTDTQYF. Based on the CDR3 plus reference TRBV28 and TRBJ2-3, the full variable domain is DVKVTQSSRYLVKRTGEKVFLECVQDMDHENMFWYRQDPGLGLRLIYFSYDVKMKEKGDIPEGYSVSREKKERFSLILESASTNQTSMYLCASTQSHSTDTQYFGPGTRLTVL.

This clonotype appeared a few times. This chain connects TRBV12-3 or TRBV12-4 to TRBJ1-2; 7 bases fit TRBD1. The CDR3 contains 15 residues. Germline trimming cut 5 bases from V and 0 bases from J; bases unmatched to any gene: 6. The CDR3: CASSQQGRSNYGYTF. The CDR3 DNA sequence: TGTGCCAGCAGTCAACAGGGGAGGTCTAACTATGGCTACACCTTC.

On this clonotype itself: This may stem from a read error, because a much larger clone lies one nucleotide away. Because the CDR3's place on the DNA is in doubt, the DNA is left out and the CDR3 is given as listed by TCRdb. This sequence joins TRBV29-1 and TRBJ2-3; the table gives TRBD2 as D, unverified against the DNA. The CDR3 contains 12 residues when both ends are counted. Germline CDR1 and CDR2: SQVTM and ANQGSEA. The CDR3 reads CSVGEGADTQCF.

Remarks on this clonotype: This may be a read error, as it is one base from a much larger clone. The J gene is TRBJ2-1, the V gene TRBV28; 7 bases fit TRBD2. The CDR3 has 15 residues. CDR1 and CDR2 (germline): MDHEN, SYDVKM. V dropped 5 bases and J dropped 4; count of bases not matched to a gene: 8. The CDR3 is CASSPGLPGYNEQFF. The CDR3 DNA reads as TGTGCCAGCAGTCCGGGACTACCGGGGTACAATGAGCAGTTCTTC. The complete variable domain, with remaining parts taken from reference TRBV28 and TRBJ2-1, reads DVKVTQSSRYLVKRTGEKVFLECVQDMDHENMFWYRQDPGLGLRLIYFSYDVKMKEKGDIPEGYSVSREKKERFSLILESASTNQTSMYLCASSPGLPGYNEQFFGPGTRLTVL.

The chain carries TRBV2 and TRBJ1-3, with 8 bases aligning to TRBD1. CDR1 is SNHLY, CDR2 FYNNEI, per germline. V shed 5 bases, J shed 0 bases, and the junction held 9 bases outside the gene matches. The CDR3 is 17 residues long. CDR3 DNA sequence: TGTGCCAGCAGTCACCAAGGACAGGGCATCTCTGGAAACACCATATATTTT. It yields the protein CASSHQGQGISGNTIYF. Combining the CDR3 with reference TRBV2 and TRBJ1-3 gives the whole variable domain EPEVTQTPSHQVTQMGQEVILRCVPISNHLYFYWYRQILGQKVEFLVSFYNNEISEKSEIFDDQFSVERPDGSNFTLKIRSTKLEDSAMYFCASSHQGQGISGNTIYFGEGSWLTVV.

The V and J genes are TRBV7-6 and TRBJ2-2; TRBD2 matches at 9 bases. CDR1 and CDR2 (germline): SGHVS, FNYEAQ. V lost 7 bases to trimming and J lost 6 bases; unmatched junction nucleotides: 6. The CDR3 totals 14 residues. The CDR3 bases are TGTGCCAGCACCGTTAGCGGGAGTCCCGGGGAGCTGTTTTTT. Amino acid sequence: CASTVSGSPGELFF.

This clonotype occurred many times. This chain links TRBV7-2 with TRBJ2-1; 8 bases map to TRBD2. From germline, CDR1 is SGHTA and CDR2 FQGNSA. The CDR3 extends over 16 amino acids. V gave up 6 bases and J gave up 0 bases; unmatched junction bases: 7. CDR3 amino acids: CASRWTSLSSYNEQFF. For the CDR3, the DNA is TGTGCCAGCAGATGGACTAGCCTTAGCTCCTACAATGAGCAGTTCTTC. Combining the CDR3 with reference TRBV7-2 and TRBJ2-1 gives the whole variable domain GAGVSQSPSNKVTEKGKDVELRCDPISGHTALYWYRQSLGQGLEFLIYFQGNSAPDKSGLPSDRFSAERTGGSVSTLTIQRTQQEDSAVYLCASRWTSLSSYNEQFFGPGTRLTVL.

This clonotype appeared once. The chain uses TRBV7-2 and TRBJ2-7; the D is unclear. The CDR3 is 11 residues long. Germline-derived CDR1 and CDR2 are SGHTA and FQGNSA. V was pared by 7 bases and J by 7 bases, with 11 bases between. Here the CDR3 DNA reads TGTGCCAGCACCCAATCCAGAGAGCAGTACTTC. Translated: CASTQSREQYF.

This clonotype was counted a few times. V gene TRBV12-3 or TRBV12-4 combines with J gene TRBJ1-1; possible D gene TRBD1, 6 bases. V was cut by 6 bases and J by 3 bases, with 11 bases left in between. CDR3 length equals 13 residues. The CDR3 nucleotides read TGTGCCAGCAGACTACAGGGTCACACTGAAGCTTTCTTT. Residues: CASRLQGHTEAFF.

The CDR3 loop reads CASSISGLNQPQHF. Written as DNA, the CDR3 is TGTGCCAGCAGCATATCGGGCCTCAATCAGCCCCAGCATTTT. The chain carries TRBV5-5 and TRBJ1-5; D remains unclear. The germline gives CDR1 SGHKS, CDR2 YYEKEE (reference sequence). The CDR3 covers 14 residues. V was clipped by 4 bases and J by 3 bases, with 11 bases between them. The full variable domain, rest sourced from reference TRBV5-5 and TRBJ1-5, is DAGVTQSPTHLIKTRGQQVTLRCSPISGHKSVSWYQQVLGQGPQFIFQYYEKEERGRGNFPDRFSARQFPNYSSELNVNALLLGDSALYLCASSISGLNQPQHFGDGTRLSIL.

The rearrangement joins TRBV11-3 to TRBJ2-5, with TRBD1 as a possible D gene (6 bases). The V end was cut by 2 bases, the J end by 2 bases, with 12 bases between. There are 15 residues in the CDR3. The germline gives CDR1 SGHNT, CDR2 YENEEA. The chain's CDR3 is CASSLRGTGQETQYF. The CDR3 DNA follows: TGTGCCAGCAGCTTAAGGGGAACAGGGCAAGAGACCCAGTACTTC.

The V gene is TRBV4-1, the J gene TRBJ1-2, with 7 nucleotides matching TRBD1. The V and J ends lost 4 bases and 6 bases, in that order; junction bases with no gene match: 8. CDR3 length: 14 residues. Germline CDR1 and CDR2: MGHRA and YSYEKL. For the CDR3, the DNA is TGCGCCAGCAGCCGATCCGAGGGGGCGAATGGCTACACCTTC. Its protein product is CASSRSEGANGYTF.

The CDR3 DNA sequence: TGTGCCAGCAGTAGGGTATATGGGGCCAACGTCCTGACTTTC. Amino acid sequence: CASSRVYGANVLTF. The V gene is TRBV2, the J gene TRBJ2-6; D unclear. Germline V gene data show CDR1 as SNHLY and CDR2 as FYNNEI. V was clipped by 5 bases and J by 3 bases, with 8 bases between them. The CDR3 is made up of 14 amino acids. The entire variable domain, with the rest obtained from reference TRBV2 and TRBJ2-6, is as follows: EPEVTQTPSHQVTQMGQEVILRCVPISNHLYFYWYRQILGQKVEFLVSFYNNEISEKSEIFDDQFSVERPDGSNFTLKIRSTKLEDSAMYFCASSRVYGANVLTFGAGSRLTVL.

The gene calls are TRBV6-1 and TRBJ1-2; D unclear. This CDR3 is built from 15 residues. V shed 6 bases and J shed 8 bases, with 22 bases lying between them. Germline CDR1 is MNHNS and CDR2 is SASEGT. The chain's CDR3 is CASSVSWVGAIGYTF. The DNA of the CDR3 is TGTGCCAGCAGCGTGTCCTGGGTAGGAGCGATAGGCTACACCTTC.